The T cell receptor beta chain described here comes from a study of blood T cell repertoires in COVID-19. Study details: The United States, Italy and Spain were the sources of the acute and convalescent COVID-19 samples. Sample material is recorded as cDNA or gDNA derived from T cells, B-cell-depleted T cells, or PBMCs.

This clone was counted once. The V end lost 8 bases, the J end lost 4 bases, and 14 bases lay between the germline ends. CDR1 is LGHNT, CDR2 FRNRAP, per germline. The CDR3 is made up of 13 amino acids. Here immunoSEQ multiplex PCR was the method, and the copy in TCRdb shows in-frame clones only, minus some. The sample yields roughly 500,000 clones, roughly 90% seen once. Recovered participants had two consecutive negative NP/OP PCR tests, healthcare professional clearance, or symptom resolution. The chain couples TRBV12-5 to TRBJ1-1; D remains ambiguous. The clonotype was recovered from a woman aged 40 to 50 who had recovered from COVID-19. Sequencing input: PBMCs or T cells enriched from blood (not recorded which). This CDR3 is CASFWGGSTEAFF. CDR3 coding DNA: TGTGCTAGTTTTTGGGGTGGGAGCACTGAAGCTTTCTTT.